The entry below describes one TCR beta chain. Antigen specificity is unknown. A 120-subject validation cohort, separate from the approximately 720-subject first cohort, supplied the donors. The protocol was immunoSEQ multiplex PCR, while the TCRdb copy is restricted to in-frame clones and leaves out a portion. The sample contains 60,000 to 70,000 clones, about 91% of which appear only once. This specimen comes from a study of cytomegalovirus exposure and HLA in healthy donors. Study-level findings and limits: Cytomegalovirus status, reportedly, was diagnosed with high specificity and sensitivity by the classifier. CMV antigen specificity was confirmed in vitro for three CMV-associated chains.

CDR3 length equals 16 residues. The germline V and J ends were trimmed by 2 bases and 0 bases, with 17 bases remaining between them. Germline V gene data show CDR1 as GTSNPN and CDR2 as SVGIG (reference sequence). This TCR was recovered from a man aged 18 to 29 in good health and CMV-seropositive. The chain combines TRBV30 with TRBJ2-7, with a weak D call TRBD2 (7 bases). Sequencing input: PBMCs. As DNA, the CDR3 is TGTGCCTGGAGTATGGGGGGGGCTAGCGCCTCCTACGAGCAGTACTTC. Protein: CAWSMGGASASYEQYF.